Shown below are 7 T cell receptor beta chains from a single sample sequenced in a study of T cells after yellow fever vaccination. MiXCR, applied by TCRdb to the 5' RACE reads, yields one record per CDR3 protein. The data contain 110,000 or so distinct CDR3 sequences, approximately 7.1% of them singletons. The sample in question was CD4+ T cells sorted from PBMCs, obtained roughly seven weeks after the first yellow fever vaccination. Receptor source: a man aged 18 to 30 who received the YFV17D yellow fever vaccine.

The CDR3 reads CASRGTDGNTIYF. In DNA form, the CDR3 reads TGTGCCAGCAGGGGGACTGATGGAAACACCATATATTTT. The J gene is TRBJ1-3, the V gene TRBV2; tentatively, D is TRBD1 (5 bases). Trimming shortened V by 6 bases and J by 3 bases, and 9 bases separated the two germline ends. There are 13 residues in the CDR3. Germline CDR1 SNHLY, CDR2 FYNNEI.

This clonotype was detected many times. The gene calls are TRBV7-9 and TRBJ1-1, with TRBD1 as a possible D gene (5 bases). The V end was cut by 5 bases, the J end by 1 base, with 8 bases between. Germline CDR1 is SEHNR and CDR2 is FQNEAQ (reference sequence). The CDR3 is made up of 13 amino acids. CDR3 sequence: CASSGAPNTEAFF. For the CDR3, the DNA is TGTGCCAGCAGCGGGGCACCGAACACTGAAGCTTTCTTT.

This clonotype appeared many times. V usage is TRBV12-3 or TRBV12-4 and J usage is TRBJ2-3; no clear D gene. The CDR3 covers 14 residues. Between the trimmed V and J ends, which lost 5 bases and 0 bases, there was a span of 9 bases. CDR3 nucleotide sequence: TGTGCCAGCAGTCTCACACAGAGCACAGATACGCAGTATTTT. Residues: CASSLTQSTDTQYF.

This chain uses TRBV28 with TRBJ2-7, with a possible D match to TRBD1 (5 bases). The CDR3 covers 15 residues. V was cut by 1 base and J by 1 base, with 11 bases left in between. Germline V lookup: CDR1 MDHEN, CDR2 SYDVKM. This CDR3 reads CASSLYAPGSYEQYF. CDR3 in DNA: TGTGCCAGCAGTTTATACGCCCCAGGGTCCTACGAGCAGTACTTC.

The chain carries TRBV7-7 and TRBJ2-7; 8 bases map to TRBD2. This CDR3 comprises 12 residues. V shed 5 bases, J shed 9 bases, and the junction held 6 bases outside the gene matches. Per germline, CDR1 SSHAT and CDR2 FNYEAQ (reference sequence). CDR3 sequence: CASSPAGGLQYF. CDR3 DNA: TGTGCCAGCAGCCCTGCGGGGGGTCTGCAGTACTTC.

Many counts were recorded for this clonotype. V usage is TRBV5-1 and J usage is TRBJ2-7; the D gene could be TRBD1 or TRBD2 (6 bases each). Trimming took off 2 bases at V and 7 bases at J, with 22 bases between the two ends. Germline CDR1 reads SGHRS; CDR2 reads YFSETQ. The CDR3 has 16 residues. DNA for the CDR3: TGCGCCAGCAGCTTTACCCAGGGACAACGGGGGCGAGAGCAGTACTTC. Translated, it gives CASSFTQGQRGREQYF.

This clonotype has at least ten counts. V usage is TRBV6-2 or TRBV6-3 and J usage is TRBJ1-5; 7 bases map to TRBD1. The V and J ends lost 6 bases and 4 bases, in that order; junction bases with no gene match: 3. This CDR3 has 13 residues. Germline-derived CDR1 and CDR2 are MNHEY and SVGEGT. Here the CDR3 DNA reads TGTGCCAGCAGCCCGACAGGGAATCAGCCCCAGCATTTT. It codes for CASSPTGNQPQHF.